This paragraph covers one T cell receptor (beta chain) sequence. The sample is drawn from a study of T cell responses to AZD1222 COVID-19 vaccine. V gave up 0 bases and J gave up 3 bases, with 10 bases separating them. The CDR3 contains 15 residues. Per the germline V gene, CDR1 is SGHDT and CDR2 is YYEEEE. Method: immunoSEQ multiplex PCR; TCRdb's copy keeps in-frame clones and lacks some. This table has more than 140,000 clones, under 95% appearing once. The chain employs TRBV5-6 and TRBJ1-5, with D possibly TRBD1 on 5 matching bases. Sample: peripheral blood, taken on day 0 of AZD1222 vaccination. The TCR sequence derives from an adult in good health. The CDR3 spells CASSLGQTNNQPQHF. In DNA, the CDR3 is TGTGCCAGCAGCTTGGGACAGACCAACAATCAGCCCCAGCATTTT.